These 13 T cell receptor beta chains came from one sample sequenced in a study of shared clonotypes between healthy human individuals. Sequenced by immunoSEQ multiplex PCR; TCRdb stores in-frame clones only, minus some. The sample has a few million clones; about nine tenths are singletons. Sequences were obtained from naive CD4+ T cells from PBMCs. The subset was: CD45RA+ positively selected. These receptors all come from a man younger than 35 in good health. Some clones in this sample may be carry-over from other donors' samples.

J is TRBJ2-7 and V is TRBV2, with 10 bases identical to TRBD1. V gave up 1 base and J gave up 6 bases; unmatched junction bases: 3. The CDR3 is 14 residues long. CDR1 and CDR2 (germline): SNHLY, FYNNEI. The CDR3 here is CASSEETGGVEQYF. CDR3 sequence (DNA): TGTGCCAGCAGTGAAGAGACAGGGGGCGTCGAGCAGTACTTC. Drawing the rest from reference TRBV2 and TRBJ2-7, the complete variable domain is EPEVTQTPSHQVTQMGQEVILRCVPISNHLYFYWYRQILGQKVEFLVSFYNNEISEKSEIFDDQFSVERPDGSNFTLKIRSTKLEDSAMYFCASSEETGGVEQYFGPGTRLTVT.

The genes are TRBV5-1 and TRBJ2-5; 7 bases match TRBD2. J was trimmed by 4 bases and V by 2 bases; bases with no gene match: 11. Germline values: CDR1 SGHRS, CDR2 YFSETQ. CDR3 size: 16 residues. In nucleotides, the CDR3 is TGCGCCAGCAGCTTTAACGCGGGAGCAGCAGTAGAGACCCAGTACTTC. It translates to CASSFNAGAAVETQYF.

This clone was picked up a small number of times. J is TRBJ1-1 and V is TRBV6-4; TRBD1 agrees at 8 bases. V dropped 6 bases and J dropped 1; count of bases not matched to a gene: 10. Germline assignment: CDR1 MRHNA and CDR2 SNTAGT. This CDR3 comprises 16 residues. The CDR3 spells CASSLTPGQENTEAFF. DNA for the CDR3: TGTGCCAGCAGCCTCACCCCGGGACAGGAGAACACTGAAGCTTTCTTT.

The rearrangement links TRBV7-3 to TRBJ2-1, with 7 bases fitting TRBD2. The CDR3 is 15 amino acids. Trimming at V came to 2 bases and at J to 5 bases, leaving 6 bases not matched to a gene. Germline V lookup: CDR1 SGHTA, CDR2 FQGTGA. The CDR3 DNA reads as TGTGCCAGCAGCTTAGGAGCGGGATGGAACAATGAGCAGTTCTTC. Its protein is CASSLGAGWNNEQFF.

This chain connects TRBV5-1 to TRBJ1-2, with D perhaps TRBD1 (6 bases). Germline V gives CDR1 SGHRS, CDR2 YFSETQ. V was pared by 2 bases and J by 8 bases, with 13 bases between. The CDR3 extends over 13 amino acids. In nucleotides, the CDR3 is TGCGCCAGCAGCTTTACAGGGAGGGAAGGCTACACCTTC. It specifies CASSFTGREGYTF.

About this clone: This same CDR3 is encoded by further DNA sequences in the sample. The V and J genes are TRBV7-9 and TRBJ2-5; D may be TRBD1 (5 bases). Trimming shortened V by 5 bases and J by 5 bases, and 12 bases separated the two germline ends. The CDR3 runs 13 residues. CDR1 is SEHNR and CDR2 is FQNEAQ in the germline V gene (reference sequence). The CDR3 spells CASSPLRGETQYF. The CDR3 DNA sequence: TGTGCCAGCAGCCCCCTTAGGGGCGAGACCCAGTACTTC.

The V call is TRBV6-5, the J call TRBJ2-3; no reliable D call. The CDR3 runs to 15 residues. Trimming left V 6 bases short and J 2 bases short, with 15 bases between. The V gene's germline CDR1 is MNHEY and CDR2 SVGAGI. The CDR3 DNA reads as TGTGCCAGCAGAATCAACCGCCGATACACAGATACGCAGTATTTT. This encodes CASRINRRYTDTQYF.

This sequence joins TRBV5-4 and TRBJ2-2, with unresolved D. The CDR3 has 14 amino acids. CDR1 and CDR2 from the germline V gene are SGHNT and YYREEE (reference sequence). Trimming cost V 4 bases and J 0 bases, with 7 bases left between them. The CDR3 here is CASSLTSNTGELFF. CDR3 bases: TGTGCCAGCAGCCTTACATCGAACACCGGGGAGCTGTTTTTT.

The CDR3 DNA sequence: TGTGCCAGCAGCCAACACCTAGCGGGAGGCAGCACAGATACGCAGTATTTT. Translation: CASSQHLAGGSTDTQYF. The chain is built from TRBV5-4 and TRBJ2-3, with TRBD2 identical over 11 bases. This CDR3 contains 17 residues. J was trimmed by 0 bases and V by 4 bases; bases with no gene match: 7. Germline CDR1 SGHNT, CDR2 YYREEE (reference sequence).

The J gene is TRBJ1-5, the V gene TRBV30; 8 bases align to TRBD1. CDR3 size: 15 residues. Germline V gene data show CDR1 as GTSNPN and CDR2 as SVGIG (reference sequence). Losses at the gene ends were 2 bases for V and 3 bases for J; bases not matched to a gene: 6. CDR3 region: CAWSFHRGSNQPQHF. As DNA, the CDR3 is TGTGCCTGGAGTTTCCACAGGGGGTCCAATCAGCCCCAGCATTTT.

The chain carries TRBV5-1 and TRBJ1-2; 9 positions agree with TRBD1. Trimming removed 4 bases from V and 1 base from J; junction bases left unmatched: 8. The CDR3 totals 16 residues. Per the germline V gene, CDR1 is SGHRS and CDR2 is YFSETQ. CDR3: CASSDAGTGFNYGYTF. Here the CDR3 DNA reads TGCGCCAGCAGCGACGCCGGGACAGGGTTTAACTATGGCTACACCTTC.

With respect to this clone: A read error may produce the germline difference seen at one junction end. J is TRBJ2-3 and V is TRBV5-1; D is unresolved. The CDR3 consists of 14 residues. Germline V gene lookup returns CDR1 SGHRS and CDR2 YFSETQ. The CDR3 DNA reads TGCGCCAGCAGCATAGACGGGCCCACATATACGCAGTATTTT. This codes for CASSIDGPTYTQYF.

The chain employs TRBV4-3 and TRBJ1-4; 9 nucleotides match TRBD1. Trimming at V came to 4 bases and at J to 6 bases, leaving 12 bases not matched to a gene. Germline loops: CDR1 LGHNA, CDR2 YSLEER. The CDR3 loop spans 17 amino acids. The DNA for the CDR3 is TGCGCCAGCAGCCTAAAGGGGCCGGGACAGGGCTATGAAAAACTGTTTTTT. Its protein product is CASSLKGPGQGYEKLFF.